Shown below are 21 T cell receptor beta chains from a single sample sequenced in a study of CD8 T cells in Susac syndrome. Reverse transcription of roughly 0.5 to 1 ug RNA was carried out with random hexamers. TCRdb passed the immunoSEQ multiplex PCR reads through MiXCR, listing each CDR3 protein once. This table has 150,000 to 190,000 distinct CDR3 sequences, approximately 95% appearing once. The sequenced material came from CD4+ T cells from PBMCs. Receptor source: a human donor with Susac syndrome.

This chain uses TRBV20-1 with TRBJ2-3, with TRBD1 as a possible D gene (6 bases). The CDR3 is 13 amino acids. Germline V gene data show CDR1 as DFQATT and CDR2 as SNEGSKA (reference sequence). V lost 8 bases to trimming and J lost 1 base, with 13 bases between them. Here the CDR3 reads CSTQDSRTDTQYF. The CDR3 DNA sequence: TGCAGTACCCAGGACAGCCGCACAGATACGCAGTATTTT.

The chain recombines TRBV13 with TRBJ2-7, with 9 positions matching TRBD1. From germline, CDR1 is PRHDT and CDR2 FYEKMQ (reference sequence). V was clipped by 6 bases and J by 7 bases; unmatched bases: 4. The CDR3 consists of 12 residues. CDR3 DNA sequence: TGTGCCAGCAGGAGACAGGGGGGGGAGCAGTACTTC. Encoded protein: CASRRQGGEQYF.

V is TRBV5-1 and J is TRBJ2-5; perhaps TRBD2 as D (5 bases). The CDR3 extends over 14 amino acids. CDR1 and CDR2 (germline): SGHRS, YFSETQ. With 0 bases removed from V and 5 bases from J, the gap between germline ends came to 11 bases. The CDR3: CASSLVDFLETQYF. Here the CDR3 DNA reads TGCGCCAGCAGCTTGGTGGACTTCCTGGAGACCCAGTACTTC.

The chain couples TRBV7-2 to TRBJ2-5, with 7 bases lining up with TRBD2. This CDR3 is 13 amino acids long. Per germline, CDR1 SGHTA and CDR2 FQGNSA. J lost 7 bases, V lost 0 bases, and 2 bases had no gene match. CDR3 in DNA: TGTGCCAGCAGCTTAGCGTGGGAGGGGACCCAGTACTTC. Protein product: CASSLAWEGTQYF.

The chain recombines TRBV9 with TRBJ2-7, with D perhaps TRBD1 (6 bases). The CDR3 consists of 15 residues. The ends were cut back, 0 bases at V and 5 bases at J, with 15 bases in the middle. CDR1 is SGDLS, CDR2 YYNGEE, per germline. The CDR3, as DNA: TGTGCCAGCAGCGTAGAATTTACAGGGTGGGACGAGCAGTACTTC. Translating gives CASSVEFTGWDEQYF.

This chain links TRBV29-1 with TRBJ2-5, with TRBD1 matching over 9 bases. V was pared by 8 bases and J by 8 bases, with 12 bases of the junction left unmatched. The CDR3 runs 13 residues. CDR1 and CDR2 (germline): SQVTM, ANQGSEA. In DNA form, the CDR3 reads TGCAGCCCCTCCCGGGACAGGGCCGTCACCCAGTACTTC. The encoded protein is CSPSRDRAVTQYF.

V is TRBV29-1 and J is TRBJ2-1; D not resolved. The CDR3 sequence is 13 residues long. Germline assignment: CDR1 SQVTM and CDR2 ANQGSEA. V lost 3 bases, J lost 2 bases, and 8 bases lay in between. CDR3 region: CSVDRAAYNEQFF. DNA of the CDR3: TGCAGCGTTGACCGGGCGGCCTACAATGAGCAGTTCTTC.

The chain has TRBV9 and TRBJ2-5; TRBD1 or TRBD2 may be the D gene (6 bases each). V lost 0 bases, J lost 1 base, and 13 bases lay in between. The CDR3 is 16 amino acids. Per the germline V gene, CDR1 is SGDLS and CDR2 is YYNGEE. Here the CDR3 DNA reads TGTGCCAGCAGCGTAGCAGCCAGGGGAGGCCAAGAGACCCAGTACTTC. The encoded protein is CASSVAARGGQETQYF.

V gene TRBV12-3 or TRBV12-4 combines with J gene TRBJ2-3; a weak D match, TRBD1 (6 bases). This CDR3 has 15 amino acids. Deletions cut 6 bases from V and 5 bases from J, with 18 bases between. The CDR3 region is CASRRGQGSEDTQYF. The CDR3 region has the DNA TGTGCCAGCAGACGGGGACAAGGGTCAGAAGATACGCAGTATTTT.

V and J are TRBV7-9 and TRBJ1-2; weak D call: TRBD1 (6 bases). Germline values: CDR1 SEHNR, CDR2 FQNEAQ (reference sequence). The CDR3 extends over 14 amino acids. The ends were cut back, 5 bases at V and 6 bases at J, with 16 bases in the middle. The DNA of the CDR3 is TGTGCCAGCAGCCCTGAGCCGGGGGCAGATGGCTACACCTTC. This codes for CASSPEPGADGYTF.

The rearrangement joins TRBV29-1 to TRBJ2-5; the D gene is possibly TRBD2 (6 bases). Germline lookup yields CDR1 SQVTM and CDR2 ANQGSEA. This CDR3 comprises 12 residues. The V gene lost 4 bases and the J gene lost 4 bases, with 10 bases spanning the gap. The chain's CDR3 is CSVVIGGETQYF. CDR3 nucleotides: TGCAGCGTTGTGATCGGGGGAGAGACCCAGTACTTC.

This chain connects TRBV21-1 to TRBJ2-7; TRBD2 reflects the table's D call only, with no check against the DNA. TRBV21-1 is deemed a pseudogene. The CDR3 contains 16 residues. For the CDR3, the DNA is TGTGCCAGCAAAGTCCTCCGGTTTCCCCGTTGGAACGAGCAGTACTTC. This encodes CASKVLRFPRWNEQYF.

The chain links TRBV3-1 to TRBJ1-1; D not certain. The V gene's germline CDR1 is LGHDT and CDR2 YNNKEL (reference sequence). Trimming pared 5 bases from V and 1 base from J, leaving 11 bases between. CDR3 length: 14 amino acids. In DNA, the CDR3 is TGTGCCAGCAGCGTAGGGATAAGGAACACTGAAGCTTTCTTT. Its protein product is CASSVGIRNTEAFF.

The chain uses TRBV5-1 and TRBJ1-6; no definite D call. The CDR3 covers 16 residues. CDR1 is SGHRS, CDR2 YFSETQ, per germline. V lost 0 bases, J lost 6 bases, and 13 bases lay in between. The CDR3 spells CASSLERLLPNSPLHF. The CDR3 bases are TGCGCCAGCAGCTTGGAGCGCCTACTACCTAATTCACCCCTCCACTTT.

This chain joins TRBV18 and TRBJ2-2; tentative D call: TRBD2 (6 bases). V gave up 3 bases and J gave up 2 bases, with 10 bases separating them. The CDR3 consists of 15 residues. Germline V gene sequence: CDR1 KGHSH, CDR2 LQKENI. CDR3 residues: CASSPGTDNTGELFF. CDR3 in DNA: TGTGCCAGCTCACCTGGGACTGACAACACCGGGGAGCTGTTTTTT.

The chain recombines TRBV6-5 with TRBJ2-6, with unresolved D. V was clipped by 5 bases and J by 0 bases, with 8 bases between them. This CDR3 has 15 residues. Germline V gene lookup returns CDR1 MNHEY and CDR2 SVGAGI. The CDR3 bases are TGTGCCAGCAGTCTCTATGGCTCTGGGGCCAACGTCCTGACTTTC. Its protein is CASSLYGSGANVLTF.

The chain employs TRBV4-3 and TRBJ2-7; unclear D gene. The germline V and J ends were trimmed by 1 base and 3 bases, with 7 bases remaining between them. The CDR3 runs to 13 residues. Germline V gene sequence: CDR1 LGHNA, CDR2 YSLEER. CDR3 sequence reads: CASSQGLGYEQYF. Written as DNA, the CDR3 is TGCGCCAGCAGCCAAGGGCTGGGCTACGAGCAGTACTTC.

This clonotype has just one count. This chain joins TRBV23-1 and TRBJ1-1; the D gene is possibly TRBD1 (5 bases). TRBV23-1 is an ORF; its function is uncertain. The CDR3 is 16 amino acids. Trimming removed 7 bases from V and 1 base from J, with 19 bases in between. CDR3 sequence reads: CASTGIPGLTNTEAFF. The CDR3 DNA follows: TGCGCCAGCACAGGGATACCGGGACTCACGAACACTGAAGCTTTCTTT.

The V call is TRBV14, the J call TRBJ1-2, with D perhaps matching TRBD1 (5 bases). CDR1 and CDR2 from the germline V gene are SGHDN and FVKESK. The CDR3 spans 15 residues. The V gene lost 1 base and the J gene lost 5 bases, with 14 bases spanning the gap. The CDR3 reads CASSQGTGVRYGYTF. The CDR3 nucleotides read TGTGCCAGCAGCCAAGGAACGGGGGTTAGGTATGGCTACACCTTC.

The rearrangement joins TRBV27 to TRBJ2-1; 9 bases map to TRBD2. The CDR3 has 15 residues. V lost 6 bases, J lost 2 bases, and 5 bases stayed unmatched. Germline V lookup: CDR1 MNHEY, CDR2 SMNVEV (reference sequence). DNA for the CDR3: TGTGCCAGCAGGGCGGGGGGGCTAACCTACAATGAGCAGTTCTTC. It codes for CASRAGGLTYNEQFF.

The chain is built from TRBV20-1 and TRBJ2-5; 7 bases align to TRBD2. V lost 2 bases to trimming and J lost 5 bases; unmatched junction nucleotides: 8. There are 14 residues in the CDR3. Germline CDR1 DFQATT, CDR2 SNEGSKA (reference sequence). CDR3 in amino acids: CSARYPGGRETQYF. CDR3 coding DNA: TGCAGTGCTAGATACCCGGGAGGTCGGGAGACCCAGTACTTC.